Listed below are T cell receptor beta chains from one sample, sequenced in a study of T cells in Graves' hyperthyroidism and ophthalmopathy. TCRdb ran MiXCR on the multiplex PCR reads and lists one entry per CDR3 protein. This sample has about 380,000 distinct CDR3 sequences, with less than 20% found just once. Source material: blood. These receptors came from a man between 18 and 29 years old with Graves' ophthalmopathy. The CDR3 runs from the conserved cysteine through the conserved F or W. The D gene is left open where the match is weak. Size values are once, few and many counts, or a class for expanded clones, and some rows have none.

J gene | clone size | CDR3 length | D gene | V gene | CDR3 protein | CDR3 DNA
TRBJ2-1 | many | 15 | TRBD1 | TRBV13 | CASSTGTGTYNEQFF | TGTGCCAGCAGCACAGGGACAGGGACCTACAATGAGCAGTTCTTC
TRBJ1-1 | . | 14 | . | TRBV10-2 | CASLGRGWNTEAFF | TGCGCCAGCCTGGGGAGGGGATGGAACACTGAAGCTTTCTTT
TRBJ2-1 | . | 12 | . | TRBV10-1 | CASSESGYEQFF | TGCGCCAGCAGTGAGTCAGGGTATGAGCAGTTCTTC
TRBJ2-1 | few | 13 | . | TRBV20-1 | CSAPRFQGNEQFF | TGCAGTGCTCCTCGATTTCAGGGGAATGAGCAGTTCTTC
TRBJ2-6 | . | 15 | . | TRBV19 | CASSKDRYGANVLTF | TGTGCCAGTAGTAAAGACAGGTATGGGGCCAACGTCCTGACTTTC
TRBJ2-5 | many | 13 | . | TRBV11-1 | CASSPPGYETQYF | TGTGCCAGCAGCCCGCCGGGATACGAGACCCAGTACTTC
TRBJ2-5 | many | 13 | . | TRBV11-1 | CASSFGSQETQYF | TGTGCCAGCAGCTTCGGATCACAAGAGACCCAGTACTTC
TRBJ1-2 | many | 14 | . | TRBV7-2 | CASSLDGTDYGYTF | TGTGCCAGCAGCTTAGATGGGACGGATTATGGCTACACCTTC
TRBJ2-3 | . | 14 | . | TRBV19 | CASSRVEGTDTQYF | TGTGCCAGTAGTAGGGTGGAGGGGACAGATACGCAGTATTTT
TRBJ2-5 | . | 14 | . | TRBV28 | CASTPWGLGETQYF | TGTGCCAGCACTCCGTGGGGCCTGGGAGAGACCCAGTACTTC
TRBJ2-1 | many | 13 | TRBD1 | TRBV2 | CAIGTGPYNEQFF | TGTGCCATCGGGACAGGCCCCTACAATGAGCAGTTCTTC
TRBJ2-5 | many | 15 | . | TRBV20-1 | CSASPPGLAQETQYF | TGCAGTGCTTCACCCCCGGGGTTGGCCCAAGAGACCCAGTACTTC
TRBJ1-5 | . | 15 | TRBD1 | TRBV6-1 | CASSEALTGDQPQHF | TGTGCCAGCAGTGAAGCGCTGACAGGGGATCAGCCCCAGCATTTT
TRBJ2-2 | . | 14 | . | TRBV10-2 | CASSQKPHTGELFF | TGCGCCAGCAGTCAAAAACCCCACACCGGGGAGCTGTTTTTT
TRBJ2-1 | few | 19 | TRBD1 | TRBV24-1 | CATSGSGFFRDRGLNEQFF | TGTGCCACCAGTGGTTCAGGTTTCTTCCGGGACAGGGGGCTCAATGAGCAGTTCTTC
TRBJ2-5 | few | 11 | . | TRBV2 | CASDKGETQYF | TGTGCCAGCGATAAGGGGGAGACCCAGTACTTC
TRBJ2-3 | . | 15 | . | TRBV4-2 | CACSPVVARADTQYF | TGTGCCTGCAGCCCCGTGGTGGCGCGGGCAGATACGCAGTATTTT
TRBJ2-7 | many | 15 | . | TRBV7-9 | CASSLRDGVSYEQYF | TGTGCCAGCAGCCTTCGGGACGGAGTCTCCTACGAGCAGTACTTC
TRBJ1-2 | many | 15 | . | TRBV9 | CASSVEGHDWEGYTF | TGTGCCAGCAGCGTAGAGGGACACGACTGGGAGGGCTACACCTTC
TRBJ2-2 | . | 11 | . | TRBV6-1 | CASSPRGELFF | TGTGCCAGCAGCCCCCGCGGGGAGCTGTTTTTT
TRBJ1-1 | many | 19 | . | TRBV6-5 | CASSYSPPREGWMGTEAFF | TGTGCCAGCAGTTACTCTCCCCCCCGGGAGGGATGGATGGGCACTGAAGCTTTCTTT
TRBJ1-1 | . | 14 | TRBD1 | TRBV2 | CASSDGTGYTEAFF | TGTGCCAGCAGTGACGGGACAGGGTACACTGAAGCTTTCTTT
TRBJ2-5 | . | 14 | . | TRBV5-1 | CASRLGGEPETQYF | TGCGCCAGCCGACTTGGTGGGGAGCCGGAGACCCAGTACTTC
TRBJ2-7 | . | 16 | TRBD2 | TRBV28 | CASRRLAAFPSYEQYF | TGTGCCAGCCGCAGACTAGCGGCATTTCCATCCTACGAGCAGTACTTC
TRBJ1-6 | . | 13 | . | TRBV3-1 | CASSPDGDSPLHF | TGTGCCAGCAGCCCGGATGGGGACTCACCCCTCCACTTT
TRBJ1-2 | many | 14 | . | TRBV3-1 | CASSVPGLNYGYTF | TGTGCCAGCAGCGTCCCGGGGCTTAACTATGGCTACACCTTC
TRBJ1-5 | . | 14 | TRBD1 | TRBV28 | CASRSGTGDQPQHF | TGTGCCAGCAGATCTGGGACAGGGGATCAGCCCCAGCATTTT
TRBJ2-5 | few | 15 | . | TRBV4-1 | CASSQLGREEETQYF | TGCGCCAGCAGCCAATTGGGGAGAGAGGAAGAGACCCAGTACTTC
TRBJ1-3 | . | 16 | TRBD1 | TRBV10-3 | CAITGTVRDSGNTIYF | TGTGCCATCACGGGGACAGTGCGAGACTCTGGAAACACCATATATTTT
TRBJ2-2 | many | 14 | . | TRBV5-1 | CASNSWGKTGELFF | TGCGCCAGCAACTCTTGGGGGAAAACCGGGGAGCTGTTTTTT
TRBJ2-5 | many | 14 | TRBD2 | TRBV20-1 | CSAGLAGGQETQYF | TGCAGTGCTGGGTTAGCGGGGGGGCAAGAGACCCAGTACTTC
TRBJ1-1 | many | 16 | TRBD1 | TRBV5-1 | CASSLEDRGRGTEAFF | TGCGCCAGCAGCCTAGAGGACAGGGGGCGGGGGACTGAAGCTTTCTTT
TRBJ1-2 | few | 14 | TRBD1 | TRBV6-2/TRBV6-3 | CASSRGQGSRGYTF | TGTGCCAGCAGCCGAGGACAGGGAAGTCGGGGCTACACCTTC
TRBJ1-1 | few | 14 | . | TRBV9 | CASSVAPAGREAFF | TGTGCCAGCAGCGTAGCTCCGGCGGGGAGGGAAGCTTTCTTT
TRBJ2-1 | . | 14 | . | TRBV7-2 | CASSLFGTGNEQFF | TGTGCCAGCAGCTTATTTGGGACGGGCAATGAGCAGTTCTTC
TRBJ2-1 | few | 16 | TRBD2 | TRBV27 | CASSYPSGGAGGEQFF | TGTGCCAGCAGTTACCCTAGCGGGGGGGCCGGGGGTGAGCAGTTCTTC
TRBJ2-7 | . | 17 | TRBD1 | TRBV7-9 | CASSGTGTGAPSYEQYF | TGTGCCAGCAGCGGAACCGGGACAGGGGCGCCATCCTACGAGCAGTACTTC
TRBJ1-2 | few | 15 | TRBD1 | TRBV20-1 | CSASGGQGAPYGYTF | TGCAGTGCTAGTGGAGGACAGGGGGCTCCCTATGGCTACACCTTC
TRBJ1-2 | many | 14 | TRBD1 | TRBV19 | CASIGQGIRNGYTF | TGTGCCAGTATCGGACAGGGAATACGGAATGGCTACACCTTC
TRBJ2-2 | . | 15 | . | TRBV3-1 | CASSQLMGYTGELFF | TGTGCCAGCAGCCAGTTAATGGGTTACACCGGGGAGCTGTTTTTT
TRBJ1-3 | . | 11 | . | TRBV12-3/TRBV12-4 | CASTLGNTIYF | TGTGCCAGCACATTGGGAAACACCATATATTTT
TRBJ2-2 | . | 13 | . | TRBV27 | CASRPTHTGELFF | TGTGCCAGCCGCCCGACCCACACCGGGGAGCTGTTTTTT
TRBJ2-7 | few | 14 | . | TRBV6-1 | CASRPGGKTYEQYF | TGTGCCAGCAGACCGGGCGGGAAAACCTACGAGCAGTACTTC
TRBJ2-2 | . | 15 | . | TRBV7-3 | CASRREEAAAGELFF | TGTGCCAGCAGACGAGAGGAAGCTGCTGCCGGGGAGCTGTTTTTT
TRBJ2-1 | many | 15 | TRBD1 | TRBV7-9 | CASFRDRVTYNEQFF | TGTGCCAGCTTCCGGGACAGGGTTACCTACAATGAGCAGTTCTTC
TRBJ1-5 | few | 15 | . | TRBV28 | CASSEYGRVNQPQHF | TGTGCCAGCAGTGAATACGGCAGGGTAAATCAGCCCCAGCATTTT
TRBJ2-4 | few | 18 | TRBD2 | TRBV7-8 | CASSLGLAGGFAKNIQYF | TGTGCCAGCAGCCTGGGACTAGCGGGGGGGTTTGCCAAAAACATTCAGTACTTC
TRBJ2-3 | few | 16 | TRBD2 | TRBV7-9 | CASSTVAGVYTDTQYF | TGTGCCAGCAGCACCGTGGCGGGGGTGTACACAGATACGCAGTATTTT
TRBJ1-4 | few | 16 | . | TRBV7-3 | CASTSICRTANEKLFF | TGTGCCAGCACCAGTATCTGCCGGACGGCTAATGAAAAACTGTTTTTT
TRBJ2-2 | many | 12 | . | TRBV12-3/TRBV12-4 | CASSRGGGELFF | TGTGCCAGCAGCCGAGGGGGCGGGGAGCTGTTTTTT
TRBJ2-7 | . | 17 | . | TRBV5-1 | CASSQGGSRDISYEQYF | TGCGCCAGCAGCCAAGGGGGTTCTAGGGACATCTCCTACGAGCAGTACTTC
TRBJ1-6 | few | 14 | . | TRBV20-1 | CSSSPYSVNSPLHF | TGCAGTTCCTCCCCCTACAGTGTTAATTCACCCCTCCACTTT
TRBJ1-5 | . | 15 | . | TRBV19 | CASSQTGRSNQPQHF | TGTGCCAGTAGTCAAACAGGGCGAAGCAATCAGCCCCAGCATTTT
TRBJ1-1 | many | 15 | . | TRBV28 | CASSAYNRRVDEAFF | TGTGCCAGCAGTGCATACAACAGGAGGGTCGATGAAGCTTTCTTT